A selection of T cell receptor beta chains follows, all from one sample in a study of T-cell memory formation after mild COVID-19. TCRdb passed the 5' RACE reads through MiXCR, listing each CDR3 protein once. The repertoire includes about 270,000 distinct CDR3 sequences, 16% of them detected once, and roughly 25% sits in the top ten. The sequenced material came from PBMCs or a T cell subset sorted from them (not recorded which). These receptors all stem from a man aged 18 to 29 who had mild COVID-19 (a few samples of this study predate the infection). Cell type and time point are not known. The CDR3 runs from the conserved cysteine through the conserved F or W. A D gene is named only where the DNA matches it firmly. Expanded clones get a size class; other rows say once, few or many, or leave the size out.

TRBJ2-1 | TRBV5-4 | few | TRBD2 | CASSFLAGWHNEQFF | TGTGCCAGCAGCTTTCTAGCGGGTTGGCACAATGAGCAGTTCTTC
TRBJ2-1 | TRBV5-1 | many | . | CASSYARDSKNNEQFF | TGCGCCAGCAGCTACGCCCGAGACAGCAAAAACAATGAGCAGTTCTTC
TRBJ2-5 | TRBV6-5 | few | TRBD1 | CASRPTGVGTQYF | TGTGCCAGCAGGCCTACAGGGGTGGGGACCCAGTACTTC
TRBJ1-2 | TRBV7-2 | . | . | CASRGGWGPYGYTF | TGTGCCAGCAGGGGCGGTTGGGGACCCTATGGCTACACCTTC
TRBJ2-1 | TRBV7-6 | . | TRBD1 | CASSLGQGANEQFF | TGTGCCAGCAGCTTAGGCCAGGGGGCGAATGAGCAGTTCTTC
TRBJ2-3 | TRBV11-3 | many | TRBD1 | CASSSGQGSTDTQYF | TGTGCCAGCAGCTCGGGACAGGGATCCACAGATACGCAGTATTTT
TRBJ1-2 | TRBV10-3 | many | . | CATSREMGTDGYTF | TGTGCCACCAGCCGTGAGATGGGGACCGATGGCTACACCTTC
TRBJ2-2 | TRBV10-3 | once | . | CAIPRMDGELFF | TGTGCCATCCCCCGCATGGACGGGGAGCTGTTTTTT
TRBJ2-4 | TRBV4-1 | . | . | CASSQVVNENIQYF | TGCGCCAGCAGCCAAGTCGTCAATGAGAACATTCAGTACTTC
TRBJ1-3 | TRBV13 | . | . | CASSTGLSGNTIYF | TGTGCCAGCAGCACGGGACTTTCCGGAAACACCATATATTTT
TRBJ1-6 | TRBV9 | few | . | CASSVDGSGGSPLHF | TGTGCCAGCAGCGTAGATGGCTCAGGTGGTTCACCCCTCCACTTT
TRBJ2-1 | TRBV5-5 | many | . | CASSPPKVASGNEQFF | TGTGCCAGCAGCCCCCCTAAGGTGGCTAGTGGAAATGAGCAGTTCTTC
TRBJ1-5 | TRBV20-1 | . | . | CSATPGDQPQHF | TGCAGTGCTACGCCGGGGGATCAGCCCCAGCATTTT
TRBJ2-1 | TRBV4-3 | few | . | CASSQDPGRTSYNEQFF | TGCGCCAGCAGCCAAGATCCAGGGCGGACCTCCTACAATGAGCAGTTCTTC
TRBJ1-2 | TRBV4-1 | . | TRBD1 | CASSQDRQGHDGYTF | TGCGCCAGCAGCCAAGACCGACAGGGCCACGATGGCTACACCTTC
TRBJ2-5 | TRBV7-6 | . | . | CASSLEALSLGETQYF | TGTGCCAGCAGCTTAGAGGCTTTAAGTCTCGGGGAGACCCAGTACTTC
TRBJ2-1 | TRBV12-3/TRBV12-4 | . | . | CASTSGTTYNEQFF | TGTGCCAGCACCTCGGGAACTACCTACAATGAGCAGTTCTTC
TRBJ2-5 | TRBV28 | . | . | CASLPARRRQETQYF | TGTGCCAGCCTCCCCGCACGGCGGCGGCAGGAGACCCAGTACTTC
TRBJ2-7 | TRBV20-1 | . | . | CSARELAGSYEQYF | TGCAGTGCTAGAGAACTGGCAGGGTCATACGAGCAGTACTTC
TRBJ1-6 | TRBV20-1 | . | TRBD1 | CSARIPGQGAHYNSPLHF | TGCAGTGCTAGAATCCCGGGACAGGGGGCCCATTATAATTCACCCCTCCACTTT
TRBJ1-1 | TRBV18 | few | . | CASSPSDSRGAFF | TGTGCCAGCTCACCCTCGGACAGCCGAGGGGCTTTCTTT
TRBJ2-1 | TRBV20-1 | . | . | CSARAATGASYNEQFF | TGCAGTGCTAGAGCGGCAACTGGGGCCTCTTACAATGAGCAGTTCTTC
TRBJ2-2 | TRBV5-1 | many | . | CASSRLQGPGTGELFF | TGCGCCAGCAGCCGACTACAGGGCCCGGGCACCGGGGAGCTGTTTTTT
TRBJ2-1 | TRBV5-1 | few | TRBD1 | CASSAGTEYNEQFF | TGCGCCAGCAGCGCCGGGACAGAATACAATGAGCAGTTCTTC
TRBJ2-7 | TRBV16 | . | . | CASSPRSAASYEQYF | TGTGCCAGCAGCCCTCGATCGGCGGCCTCTTACGAGCAGTACTTC